One T cell receptor beta chain is described in this entry. This clonotype has more than one count but fewer than ten. Its antigen is currently not known. Base qualities are not recorded, but no much larger clone differs from it by a single base. The data were obtained in a study of T cells after yellow fever vaccination (dated by TCRdb to between 2018 and 2021). Background on the whole study: Libraries from fractions with low cell numbers were prepared with the SMART-Seq v4 Ultra Low Input RNA kit. Two healthy male donors, one aged 18 to 29 and one aged 30 to 40 years, made up the cohort. Blood samples were taken at several timepoints before and after primary and secondary immunization, and bulk PBMC replicates and cell subsets were isolated. To track T-cell clones before and after primary and booster YFV17D yellow fever vaccination, bulk TCR alpha and beta repertoires were sequenced longitudinally.

Sequenced using an Illumina NovaSeq 6000. TCR cDNA was synthesized by 5'RACE template switching, through which a universal primer site and unique molecular identifiers were introduced. cDNA synthesis was primed from both the TCR alpha and TCR beta constant segments. Two PCR steps were used to amplify libraries, with sample barcodes and sequencing adapters being added in the second step. Sequencing of the libraries was done on either Illumina HiSeq 2500 (2x100 bp) or NovaSeq (2x150 bp). Per the original workflow: MIGEC was used to demultiplex reads and collapse the reads into UMI consensus sequences, and MiXCR was used for V(D)J alignment. Vaccine-responding clonotypes were defined with edgeR using replicate PBMC samples, requiring FDR below 0.01 and a log2 fold change above 5 up to day 15. Bulk clonotypes were assigned CD4 or CD8 identity according to which sequenced CD4 or CD8 repertoire held them at higher abundance. TCRdb cleaned the public reads at Q25 with fastp, built clones with MiXCR and kept in-frame beta chains. Identical CDR3 proteins give one entry, which carries the most common genes and DNA. TCRdb, not the authors, supplied the V and J calls. For this sample the table gives around 300,000 distinct CDR3 sequences, of which over 4% were detected only once. The ten largest account for just under 25% of the sample.

General study outcomes and caveats: The secondary T-cell response was weaker than the primary response but faster, peaking on day 5 instead of day 15. Computational filtering was required because FACS-sorted repertoires could contain abundant contaminating clonotypes from the bulk population. Because the study included only a couple of donors, the extent to which the findings can be generalized is limited. Most clones expanded after primary vaccination (roughly 96% of CD4 and 88% of CD8) were re-detected after the booster, suggesting that broad memory maintenance occurred. A small share of clonotypes was detected in both CD4 and CD8 compartments, with the overlap likely arising from convergent recombination.

The V and J ends are trimmed by 4 bases and 0 bases, leaving 14 bases between them. Measured from the cysteine to the phenylalanine, the CDR3 is 16 residues long. The entry retains the CDR3 DNA only, 48 bases that are in frame from base 1. Looking up the germline V gene yields CDR1 MRHNA and CDR2 SNTAGT. What the treatment or condition label conveys for this sample: live attenuated yellow fever vaccine strain. Two biological replicates of bulk PBMCs were collected at each blood-draw timepoint. A standard Ficoll-Paque protocol was used to isolate PBMCs from peripheral blood. RNA was extracted with TriZol from bulk PBMCs, CD4 and CD8 fractions, and dextramer-positive and dextramer-negative fractions.

This clonotype originated in a man younger than 35 who received the YFV17D yellow fever vaccine. Sequencing used PBMCs, obtained 5 days after the yellow fever booster vaccination. The V and J segments used are TRBV6-4 and TRBJ2-3; a tentative D match to TRBD1 spans 6 bases. CDR3 sequence: CASSAGTGSSTDTQYF. The DNA sequence is TGTGCCAGCAGTGCGGGTACAGGGAGTAGCACAGATACGCAGTATTTT.